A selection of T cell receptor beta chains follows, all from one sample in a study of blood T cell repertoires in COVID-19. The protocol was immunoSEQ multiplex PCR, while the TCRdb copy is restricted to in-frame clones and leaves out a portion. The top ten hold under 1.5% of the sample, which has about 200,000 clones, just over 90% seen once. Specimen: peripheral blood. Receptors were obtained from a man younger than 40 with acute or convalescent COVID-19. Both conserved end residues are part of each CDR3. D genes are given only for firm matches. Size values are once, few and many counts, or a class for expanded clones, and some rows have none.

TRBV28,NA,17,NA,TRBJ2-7,TGTGCCAGCAGTAACCCCCAGCGGGACACGGGTTGGGGCGAGCAGTACTTC,CASSNPQRDTGWGEQYF
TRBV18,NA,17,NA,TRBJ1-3,TGTGCCAGCTCACCACCGAGTGGCAGGGCCTACGGAAACACCATATATTTT,CASSPPSGRAYGNTIYF
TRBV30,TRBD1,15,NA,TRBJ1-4,TGTGCCTGGAGTGCCTCCGGGACAGCTAATGAAAAACTGTTTTTT,CAWSASGTANEKLFF
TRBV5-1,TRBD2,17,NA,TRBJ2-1,TGCGCCAGCAGCTTGGCCCTAGGGGGAGCGGGAGACAATGAGCAGTTCTTC,CASSLALGGAGDNEQFF
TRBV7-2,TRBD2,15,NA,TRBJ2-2,TGTGCCAGCAGCTTGCCCAGGGAGGGGACCGGGGAGCTGTTTTTT,CASSLPREGTGELFF
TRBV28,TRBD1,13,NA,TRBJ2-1,TGTGCCAGCAGTTTATCAGGGGGCGATGAGCAGTTCTTC,CASSLSGGDEQFF
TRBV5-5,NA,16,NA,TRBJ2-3,TGTGCCAGCAGCTTGGTGGGTGCGAGGCCCACAGATACGCAGTATTTT,CASSLVGARPTDTQYF
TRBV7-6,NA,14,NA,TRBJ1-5,TGTGCCAGCAGCCAAGGGGGGGATAATCAGCCCCAGCATTTT,CASSQGGDNQPQHF
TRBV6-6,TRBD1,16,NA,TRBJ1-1,TGTGCCAGCAGTTACCCGACAGGGGGCGCGAACACTGAAGCTTTCTTT,CASSYPTGGANTEAFF
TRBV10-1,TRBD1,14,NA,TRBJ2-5,TGCGCCAGCAGTAAAGGGACAGCCCAAGAGACCCAGTACTTC,CASSKGTAQETQYF
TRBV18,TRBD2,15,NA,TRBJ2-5,TGTGCCAGCTCACCCTCGGGGGGGTTTGGAGAGACCCAGTACTTC,CASSPSGGFGETQYF
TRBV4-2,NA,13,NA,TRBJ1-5,TGTGCCAGCAGCCAAGAACAGGACCTGCCCCAGCATTTT,CASSQEQDLPQHF
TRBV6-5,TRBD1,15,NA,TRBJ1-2,TGTGCCAGCAGTTACTCCGGACAGGGGCCCTATGGCTACACCTTC,CASSYSGQGPYGYTF
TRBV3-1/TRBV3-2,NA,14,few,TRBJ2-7,TGTGCCAGCAGTCGCCTCGGGGGTACCTACGAGCAGTACTTC,CASSRLGGTYEQYF
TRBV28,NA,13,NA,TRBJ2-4,TGTGCCAGCTGGGAGAGGGGACAAAATATTCAGTACTTC,CASWERGQNIQYF
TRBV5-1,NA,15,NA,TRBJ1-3,TGCGCCAGCAGCCGTATTTTTTACTCTGGAAACACCATATATTTT,CASSRIFYSGNTIYF
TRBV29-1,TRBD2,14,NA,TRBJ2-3,TGCAGCGTTGAACGGACTAGCGGTCCAGATACGCAGTATTTT,CSVERTSGPDTQYF
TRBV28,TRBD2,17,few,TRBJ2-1,TGTGCCAGCAGTTTATGGGAACTAGCGGGAGGGCCTGGCGAGCAGTTCTTC,CASSLWELAGGPGEQFF
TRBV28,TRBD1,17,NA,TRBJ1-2,TGTGCCAGCAGTCTTTTAGGGACAGGGGGCCGCAACTATGGCTACACCTTC,CASSLLGTGGRNYGYTF
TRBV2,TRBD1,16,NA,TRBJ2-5,TGTGCCAGCAGTGTATTAGAACAGGGGGTTGGAGAGACCCAGTACTTC,CASSVLEQGVGETQYF
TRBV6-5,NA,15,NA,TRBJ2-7,TGTGCCAGCAGTTATCTCGGGACTGCTACCTACGAGCAGTACTTC,CASSYLGTATYEQYF
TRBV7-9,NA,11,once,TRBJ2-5,TGTGCCAGCGGACAAAGAGAGACCCAGTACTTC,CASGQRETQYF
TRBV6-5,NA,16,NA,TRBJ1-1,TGTGCCAGCAGTTACGCGGGCAGGGGAATGAACACTGAAGCTTTCTTT,CASSYAGRGMNTEAFF
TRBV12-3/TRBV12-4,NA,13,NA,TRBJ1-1,TGTGCCAGCAGGTTATCTCGGAACACTGAAGCTTTCTTT,CASRLSRNTEAFF
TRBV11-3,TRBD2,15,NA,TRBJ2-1,TGTGCCAGCAGCGTGATAGCGGGGGGGAACAATGAGCAGTTCTTC,CASSVIAGGNNEQFF
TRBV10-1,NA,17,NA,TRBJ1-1,TGCGCCAGCAGTGAAGGGCATTTTTCTCAGGGCCACACTGAAGCTTTCTTT,CASSEGHFSQGHTEAFF
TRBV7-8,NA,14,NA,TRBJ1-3,TGTGCCAGCAGCTGGCCAGGGATGGGAAACACCATATATTTT,CASSWPGMGNTIYF
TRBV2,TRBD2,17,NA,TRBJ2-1,TGTGCCAGCAGTGACACGGGACTAGCGGGGGGTTACAATGAGCAGTTCTTC,CASSDTGLAGGYNEQFF
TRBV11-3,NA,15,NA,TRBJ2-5,TGTGCCAGCAGCTTAGATGCCACAGGGACGGAGACCCAGTACTTC,CASSLDATGTETQYF
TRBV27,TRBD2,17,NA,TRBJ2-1,TGTGCCAGCAGTTTATCGGCCCCCGCGGGGGGCAACAATGAGCAGTTCTTC,CASSLSAPAGGNNEQFF
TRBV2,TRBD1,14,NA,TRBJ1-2,TGTGCCAGCAGCGGACAGGGGCACGGCTATGGCTACACCTTC,CASSGQGHGYGYTF
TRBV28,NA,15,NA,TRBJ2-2,TGTGCCAGCAGTTTGGGCAACCAAGACACCGGGGAGCTGTTTTTT,CASSLGNQDTGELFF
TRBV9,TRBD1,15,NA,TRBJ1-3,TGTGCCAGCAGCGTAGGACAGGGCTCTGGAAACACCATATATTTT,CASSVGQGSGNTIYF
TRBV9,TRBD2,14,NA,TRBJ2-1,TGTGCCAGCAGCTTAGATCCGGGACTAAATGAGCAGTTCTTC,CASSLDPGLNEQFF
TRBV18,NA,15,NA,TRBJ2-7,TGTGCCAGCTCACCAGGCAGGGGCGATACCTACGAGCAGTACTTC,CASSPGRGDTYEQYF
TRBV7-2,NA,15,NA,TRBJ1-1,TGTGCCAGCAGCTTAAGGCCGGGGTTAGGCACTGAAGCTTTCTTT,CASSLRPGLGTEAFF
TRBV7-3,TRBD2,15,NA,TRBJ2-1,TGTGCCAGCAGCTCTGAGGGACTAGCCGTAAATGAGCAGTTCTTC,CASSSEGLAVNEQFF
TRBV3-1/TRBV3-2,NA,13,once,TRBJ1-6,TGTGCCAGCAGCGGGGGCAGGTATTCACCCCTCCACTTT,CASSGGRYSPLHF
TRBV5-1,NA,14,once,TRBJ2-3,TGCGCCAGCAGCTCACAGGTCCCCACAGATACGCAGTATTTT,CASSSQVPTDTQYF
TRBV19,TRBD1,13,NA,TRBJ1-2,TGTGCCAGCAGTACAGGGGGCGTAGGGGGCTACACCTTC,CASSTGGVGGYTF